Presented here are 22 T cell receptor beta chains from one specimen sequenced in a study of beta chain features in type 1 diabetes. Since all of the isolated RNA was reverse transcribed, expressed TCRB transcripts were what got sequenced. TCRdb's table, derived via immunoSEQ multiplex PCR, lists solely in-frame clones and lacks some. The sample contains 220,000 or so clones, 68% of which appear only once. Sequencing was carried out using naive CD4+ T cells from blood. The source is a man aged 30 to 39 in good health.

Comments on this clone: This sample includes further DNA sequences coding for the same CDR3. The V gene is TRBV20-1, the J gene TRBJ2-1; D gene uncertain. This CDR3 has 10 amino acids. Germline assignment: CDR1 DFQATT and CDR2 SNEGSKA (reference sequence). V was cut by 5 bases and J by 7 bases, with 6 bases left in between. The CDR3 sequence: CSASLNEQFF. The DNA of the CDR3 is TGCAGTGCTTCTCTTAATGAGCAGTTCTTC.

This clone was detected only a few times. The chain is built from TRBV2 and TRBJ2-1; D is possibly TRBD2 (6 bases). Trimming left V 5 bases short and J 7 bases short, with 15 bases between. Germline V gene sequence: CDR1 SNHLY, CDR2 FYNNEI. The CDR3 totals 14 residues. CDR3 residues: CASSLGLARNEQFF. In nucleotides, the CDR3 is TGTGCCAGCAGTTTGGGGCTAGCGAGAAATGAGCAGTTCTTC.

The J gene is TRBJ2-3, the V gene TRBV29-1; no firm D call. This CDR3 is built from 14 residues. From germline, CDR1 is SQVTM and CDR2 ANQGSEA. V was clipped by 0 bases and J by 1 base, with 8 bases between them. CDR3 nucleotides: TGCAGCGTTGAAGATCGGACCCGCACAGATACGCAGTATTTT. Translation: CSVEDRTRTDTQYF.

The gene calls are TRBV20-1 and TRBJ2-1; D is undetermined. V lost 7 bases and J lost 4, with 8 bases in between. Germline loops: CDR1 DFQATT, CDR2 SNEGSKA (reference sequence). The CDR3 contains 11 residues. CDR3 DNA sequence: TGCAGTGTGCGTCCTTACAATGAGCAGTTCTTC. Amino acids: CSVRPYNEQFF.

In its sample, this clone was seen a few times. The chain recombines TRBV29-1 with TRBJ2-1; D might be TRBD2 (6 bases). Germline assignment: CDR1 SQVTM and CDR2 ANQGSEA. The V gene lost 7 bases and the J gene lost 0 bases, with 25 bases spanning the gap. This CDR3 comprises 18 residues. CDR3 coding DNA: TGCAGCGGTCAATCCGCGAAATACAGGAGGGGCTCCTACAATGAGCAGTTCTTC. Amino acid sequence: CSGQSAKYRRGSYNEQFF.

Here the CDR3 DNA reads TGTGCCAGCAGTTTAAGGGGTGAGCAGTTCTTC. Translated, it gives CASSLRGEQFF. The rearrangement uses TRBV28 and TRBJ2-1, with TRBD1 as a possible D gene (5 bases). Trimming removed 2 bases from V and 9 bases from J, with 5 bases in between. CDR1 and CDR2 from the germline V gene are MDHEN and SYDVKM. The CDR3 extends over 11 amino acids.

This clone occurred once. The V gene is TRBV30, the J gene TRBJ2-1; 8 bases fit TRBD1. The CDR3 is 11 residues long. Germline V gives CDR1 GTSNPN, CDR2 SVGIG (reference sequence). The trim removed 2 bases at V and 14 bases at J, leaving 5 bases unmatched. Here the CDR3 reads CAWSNGQGKFF. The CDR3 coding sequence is TGTGCCTGGAGTAACGGACAGGGCAAGTTCTTC. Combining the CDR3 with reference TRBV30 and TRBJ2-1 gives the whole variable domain SQTIHQWPATLVQPVGSPLSLECTVEGTSNPNLYWYRQAAGRGLQLLFYSVGIGQISSEVPQNLSASRPQDRQFILSSKKLLLSDSGFYLCAWSNGQGKFFGPGTRLTVL.

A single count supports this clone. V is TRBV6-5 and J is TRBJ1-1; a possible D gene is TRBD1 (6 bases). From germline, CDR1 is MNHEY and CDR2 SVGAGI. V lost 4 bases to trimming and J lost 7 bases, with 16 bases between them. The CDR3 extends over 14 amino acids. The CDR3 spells CASSSQTLTGEAFF. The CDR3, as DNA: TGTGCCAGCAGTTCCCAGACCTTGACAGGTGAAGCTTTCTTT.

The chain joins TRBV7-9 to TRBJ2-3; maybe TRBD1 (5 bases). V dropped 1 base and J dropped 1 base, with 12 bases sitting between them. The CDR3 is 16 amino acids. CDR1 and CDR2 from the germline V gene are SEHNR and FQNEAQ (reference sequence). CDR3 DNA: TGTGCCAGCAGCTTAGGGGCAGGACAAGGCACAGATACGCAGTATTTT. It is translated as CASSLGAGQGTDTQYF.

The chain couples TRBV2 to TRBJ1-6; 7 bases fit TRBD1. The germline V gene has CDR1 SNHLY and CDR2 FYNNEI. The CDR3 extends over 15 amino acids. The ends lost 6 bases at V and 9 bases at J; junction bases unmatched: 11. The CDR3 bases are TGTGCCAGCAGCGGCCCTCAGCAGGGGGGTTCACCCCTCCACTTT. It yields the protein CASSGPQQGGSPLHF.

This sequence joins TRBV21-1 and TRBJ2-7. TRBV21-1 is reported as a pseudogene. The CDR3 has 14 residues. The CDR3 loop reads CASSHPEGPYEQYF. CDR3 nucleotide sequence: TGTGCCAGCAGCCACCCGGAAGGTCCCTACGAGCAGTACTTC.

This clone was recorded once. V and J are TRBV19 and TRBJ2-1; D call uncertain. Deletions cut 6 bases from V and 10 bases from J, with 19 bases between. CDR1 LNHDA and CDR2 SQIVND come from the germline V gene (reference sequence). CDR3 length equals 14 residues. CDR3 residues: CASSPGSPVAEQFF. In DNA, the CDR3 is TGTGCCAGTAGCCCCGGGTCACCTGTCGCGGAGCAGTTCTTC.

The CDR3 sequence is CASSSTPGSGGSYNEQFF. For the CDR3, the DNA is TGTGCCAGCAGCTCGACTCCCGGAAGTGGCGGCTCCTACAATGAGCAGTTCTTC. The chain uses TRBV7-9 and TRBJ2-1; D uncertain. Germline V gene sequence: CDR1 SEHNR, CDR2 FQNEAQ (reference sequence). The germline V and J ends were trimmed by 4 bases and 0 bases, with 19 bases remaining between them. The CDR3 has 18 residues.

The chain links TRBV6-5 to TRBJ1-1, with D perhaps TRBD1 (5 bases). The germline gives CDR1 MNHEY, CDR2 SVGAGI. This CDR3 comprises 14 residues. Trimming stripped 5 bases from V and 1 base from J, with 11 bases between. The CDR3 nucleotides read TGTGCCAGCAGTAAAGGGGTACCGAACACTGAAGCTTTCTTT. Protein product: CASSKGVPNTEAFF.

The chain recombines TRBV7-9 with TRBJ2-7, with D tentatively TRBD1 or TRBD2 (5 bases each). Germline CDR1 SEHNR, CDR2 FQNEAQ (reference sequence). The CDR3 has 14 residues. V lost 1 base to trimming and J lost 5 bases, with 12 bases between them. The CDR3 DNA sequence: TGTGCCAGCAGCTTAGTAGGCAGGGACCACGAGCAGTACTTC. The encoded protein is CASSLVGRDHEQYF.

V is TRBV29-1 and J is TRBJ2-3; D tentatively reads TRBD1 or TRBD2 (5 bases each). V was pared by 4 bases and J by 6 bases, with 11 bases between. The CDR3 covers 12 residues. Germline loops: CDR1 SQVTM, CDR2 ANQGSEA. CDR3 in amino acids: CSVAPGTDTQYF. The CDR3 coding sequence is TGCAGCGTTGCACCCGGGACCGATACGCAGTATTTT.

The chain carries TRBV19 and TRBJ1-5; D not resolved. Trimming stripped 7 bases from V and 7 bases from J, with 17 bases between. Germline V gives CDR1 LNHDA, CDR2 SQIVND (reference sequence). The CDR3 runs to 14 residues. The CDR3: CASTTGPHEQPQHF. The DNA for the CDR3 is TGTGCCAGTACTACCGGGCCTCATGAGCAGCCCCAGCATTTT.

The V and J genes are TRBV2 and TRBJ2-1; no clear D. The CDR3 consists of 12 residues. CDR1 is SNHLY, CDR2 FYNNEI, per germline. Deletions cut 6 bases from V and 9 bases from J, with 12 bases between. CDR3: CASSDLSTEQFF. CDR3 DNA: TGTGCCAGCAGCGACCTTAGCACTGAGCAGTTCTTC.

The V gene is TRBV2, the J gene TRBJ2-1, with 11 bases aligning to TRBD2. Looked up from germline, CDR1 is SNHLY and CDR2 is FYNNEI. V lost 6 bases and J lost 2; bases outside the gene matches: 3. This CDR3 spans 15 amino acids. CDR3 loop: CASRVTSGTYNEQFF. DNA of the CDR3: TGTGCCAGCAGAGTGACTAGCGGGACCTACAATGAGCAGTTCTTC.

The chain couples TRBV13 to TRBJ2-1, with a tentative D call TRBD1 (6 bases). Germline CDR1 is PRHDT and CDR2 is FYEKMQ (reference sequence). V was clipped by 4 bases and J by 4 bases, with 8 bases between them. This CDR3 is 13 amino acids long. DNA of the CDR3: TGTGCCAGCAGCTCAACAGGGTACAATGAGCAGTTCTTC. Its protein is CASSSTGYNEQFF.

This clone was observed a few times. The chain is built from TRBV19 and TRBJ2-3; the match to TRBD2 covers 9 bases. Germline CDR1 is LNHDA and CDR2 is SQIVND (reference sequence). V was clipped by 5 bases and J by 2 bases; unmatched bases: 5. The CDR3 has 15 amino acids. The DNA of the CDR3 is TGTGCCAGTAGTTTTAGCGGGAGCCTCACAGATACGCAGTATTTT. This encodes CASSFSGSLTDTQYF.

CDR3 sequence: CSVVRDSNEQFF. In DNA, the CDR3 is TGCAGCGTTGTTCGGGACAGCAATGAGCAGTTCTTC. V usage is TRBV29-1 and J usage is TRBJ2-1, with TRBD1 matching over 7 bases. The CDR3 is made up of 12 amino acids. Germline lookup yields CDR1 SQVTM and CDR2 ANQGSEA. V dropped 4 bases and J dropped 6; count of bases not matched to a gene: 3.